The clone carrying this T cell receptor beta chain appeared once. The data were produced by immunoSEQ multiplex PCR, yet TCRdb's version contains in-frame clones alone and is incomplete. This sample has about 89,000 clones, with 85% to 95% found just once. Prior autoimmune disease or systemic immunosuppression barred patients. Patients had blood sampled at baseline and again on cycle 4 day 1 and cycle 7 day 1. This record comes from a study of OX40 agonist ivuxolimab in advanced cancers. The origin of this receptor is an adult with an advanced solid tumor such as melanoma, head and neck, liver or kidney cancer. The specimen was CD4+ or CD8+ T cells sorted from blood, collected in a trial of the OX40 agonist ivuxolimab.

CDR3 protein: CASSLTGFNEKLFF. CDR3 sequence (DNA): TGTGCCAGCAGCCTCACAGGATTTAATGAAAAACTGTTTTTT. The chain is built from TRBV6-6 and TRBJ1-4; D is possibly TRBD1 (5 bases). Germline V gene lookup returns CDR1 MNHNY and CDR2 SVGAGI (reference sequence). Deletions cut 6 bases from V and 4 bases from J, with 12 bases between. This CDR3 spans 14 amino acids.